The present T cell receptor (beta chain) was sequenced within a study of shared clonotypes between healthy human individuals. Study-wide points: The genetic and exposure-history diversity represented was limited by few donors.

With respect to this clone: Its specificity is not known.

The study enrolled healthy HIV-negative adults without recent acute infections or vaccinations as donors. Naive CD45RA+ and memory CD45RA-negative subsets were split from CD4+ cells. The V and J ends lost 4 bases and 5 bases, in that order; junction bases with no gene match: 8. The CDR3 consists of 15 residues. Germline loops: CDR1 SGHVS, CDR2 FQNEAQ. Original analysis: Filtering differed for immunoSEQ, which gave only junction sequences without quality scores. The method was immunoSEQ multiplex PCR; TCRdb's version includes in-frame clones alone and lacks a portion of them. Clone size and V and J calls were adopted from that table, with D and trimming inferred from the DNA. The table lists 1,400,000 or so clones, less than 99% of them singletons.

Sequencing was performed on naive CD4+ T cells sorted from blood. Indicated subset: CD45RA+ positively selected. This sequence joins TRBV7-8 and TRBJ2-7; 10 positions match TRBD1. This TCR was recovered from a man younger than 45 in good health. CDR3: CASSSRDRGEDEQYF. CDR3 coding DNA: TGTGCCAGCAGCTCTCGGGACAGGGGTGAGGACGAGCAGTACTTC.